This TCR beta chain is drawn from a study of identical twins. A universal primer site came from template switching; cDNA carried unique molecular identifiers. A single record per CDR3 protein comes from TCRdb applying MiXCR to the 5' RACE reads. The sample consists of 350,000 to 500,000 distinct CDR3 sequences, less than 20% of them appearing once. There were only healthy Caucasians among the donors. Germline CDR1 is MNHEY and CDR2 is SVGAGI. The CDR3 sequence is 15 residues long. The V and J ends lost 0 bases and 8 bases respectively, with 11 bases between them. Source material: naive T cells sorted from blood. This sequence joins TRBV6-5 and TRBJ1-6; weak D call: TRBD1 (5 bases). The TCR comes from a man aged 45-65 years in good health. The CDR3 reads CASSYSRGRDSPLHF. The CDR3 region has the DNA TGTGCCAGCAGTTACTCGAGGGGACGGGATTCACCCCTCCACTTT.